The entry below gives a single T cell receptor beta chain sequence along with its context. Autoimmune disease history or systemic immunosuppression was exclusionary. Peripheral blood came from all dose cohorts at three timepoints. This CDR3 spans 15 amino acids. Germline lookup yields CDR1 SGHNT and CDR2 YYREEE (reference sequence). V was clipped by 4 bases and J by 1 base; unmatched bases: 5. The data originate from a study of OX40 agonist ivuxolimab in advanced cancers. Study-wide context: Mean age around 60 years, range about 20 to 90; 82.7% male.

Data came from immunoSEQ multiplex PCR; TCRdb stores just in-frame clones and leaves some out. Counted here are roughly 53,000 clones, just under 80% occurring once; the ten biggest clones make up 2% to 3%. This receptor was identified in an adult with an advanced solid tumor such as melanoma, head and neck, liver or kidney cancer. V is TRBV5-4 and J is TRBJ2-1; 7 bases are shared with TRBD2. The material was CD4+ or CD8+ T cells sorted from blood, obtained in a trial of the OX40 agonist ivuxolimab. The CDR3 nucleotides read TGTGCCAGCAGCAGGACTAGTAGTTCCTACAATGAGCAGTTCTTC. This codes for CASSRTSSSYNEQFF.